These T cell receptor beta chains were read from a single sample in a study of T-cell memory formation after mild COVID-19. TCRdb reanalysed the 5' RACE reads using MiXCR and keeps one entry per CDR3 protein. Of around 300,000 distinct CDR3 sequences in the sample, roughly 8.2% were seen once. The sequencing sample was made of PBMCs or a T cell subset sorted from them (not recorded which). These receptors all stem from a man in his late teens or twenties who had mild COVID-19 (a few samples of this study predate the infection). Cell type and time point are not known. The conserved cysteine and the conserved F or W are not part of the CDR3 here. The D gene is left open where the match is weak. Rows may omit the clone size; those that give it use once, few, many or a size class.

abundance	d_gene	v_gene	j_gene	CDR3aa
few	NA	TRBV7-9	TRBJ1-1	ASSSLTGMGNTEAF
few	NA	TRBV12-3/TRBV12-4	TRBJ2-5	ASSRGQRDQETQY
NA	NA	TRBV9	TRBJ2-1	ASSPQGLYNEQF
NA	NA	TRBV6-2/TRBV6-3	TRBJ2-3	ASTYSGGGGTDTQY
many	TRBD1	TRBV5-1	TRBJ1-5	ASSCIGQGCNQPQH
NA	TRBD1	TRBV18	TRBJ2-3	ASSRNGGTGEVADTQY
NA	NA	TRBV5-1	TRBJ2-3	ASSWVGDDTQY
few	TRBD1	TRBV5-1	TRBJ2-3	ASSWGTGIGKDTQY
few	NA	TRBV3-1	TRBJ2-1	ASSQDGTSRFNEQF
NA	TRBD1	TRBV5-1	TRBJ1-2	ASSLDRGVNYGYT
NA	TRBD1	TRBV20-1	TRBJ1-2	SARGGGVGQVSPYGYT
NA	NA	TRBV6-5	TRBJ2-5	ASSYSWDPRETQY
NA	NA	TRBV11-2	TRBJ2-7	ASSLFGYEQY
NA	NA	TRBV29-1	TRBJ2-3	SVVQYTDTQY
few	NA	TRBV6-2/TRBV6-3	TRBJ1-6	ASSQTRYGSPLH
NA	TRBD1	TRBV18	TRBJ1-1	ASSPTDGQGRAF
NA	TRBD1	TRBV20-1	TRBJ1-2	SALTRQGEYGYT
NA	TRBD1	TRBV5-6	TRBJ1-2	ASSLVGTGEGYT
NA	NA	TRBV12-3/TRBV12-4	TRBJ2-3	ASSWGSATGDTQY
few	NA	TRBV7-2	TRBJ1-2	ASSLGEVYGYT
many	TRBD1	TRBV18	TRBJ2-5	ASSLDRSGGTQY
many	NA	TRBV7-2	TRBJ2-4	ASSGGQDRNIQY
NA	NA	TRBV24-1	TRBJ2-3	ATEGDRTDTQY
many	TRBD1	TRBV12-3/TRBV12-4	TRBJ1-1	ASSFTGATEAF
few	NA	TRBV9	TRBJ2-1	ASSPHGGALSNEQF
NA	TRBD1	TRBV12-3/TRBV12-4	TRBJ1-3	ATSRPHGTGSSSGNTIY
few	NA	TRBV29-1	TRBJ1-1	SADDPFGEAF
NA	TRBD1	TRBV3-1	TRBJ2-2	ASSQGPGGRTGELF
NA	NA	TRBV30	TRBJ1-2	AWIPDNYGYT
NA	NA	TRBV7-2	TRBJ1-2	ASSLKSDGEGYGYT
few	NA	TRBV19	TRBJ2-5	ASSRTIGAPQETQY
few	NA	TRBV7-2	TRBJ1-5	ASSLAGGEGGQPQH
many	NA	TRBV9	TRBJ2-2	ASSVGGRGNTGELF
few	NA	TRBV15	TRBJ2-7	ATGVGQGLYEQY
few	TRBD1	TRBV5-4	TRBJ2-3	ASSLPGGAGIGY
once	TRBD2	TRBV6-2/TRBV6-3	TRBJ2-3	ASSTIAGGLTDTQY
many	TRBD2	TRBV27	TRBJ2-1	ASSLWAGGPISNEQF
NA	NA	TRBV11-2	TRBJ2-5	ASSLGKGGVETQY
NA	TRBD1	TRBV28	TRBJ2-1	ASINPPDRGKNEQF
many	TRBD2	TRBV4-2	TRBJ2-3	ASSQEPAGATDTQY
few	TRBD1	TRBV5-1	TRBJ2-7	ASSETTGASGEQY
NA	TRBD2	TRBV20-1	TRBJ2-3	SAPGSPGGDTQY
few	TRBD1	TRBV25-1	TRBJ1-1	ASSEWGQEEAF
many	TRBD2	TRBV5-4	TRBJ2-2	ASSPGLARNGELF
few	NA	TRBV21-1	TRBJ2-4	ASRRAVAKNIQY
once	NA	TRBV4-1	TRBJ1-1	ASSHAQQDTEAF
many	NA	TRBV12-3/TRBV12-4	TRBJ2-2	ATLVDLNTGELF